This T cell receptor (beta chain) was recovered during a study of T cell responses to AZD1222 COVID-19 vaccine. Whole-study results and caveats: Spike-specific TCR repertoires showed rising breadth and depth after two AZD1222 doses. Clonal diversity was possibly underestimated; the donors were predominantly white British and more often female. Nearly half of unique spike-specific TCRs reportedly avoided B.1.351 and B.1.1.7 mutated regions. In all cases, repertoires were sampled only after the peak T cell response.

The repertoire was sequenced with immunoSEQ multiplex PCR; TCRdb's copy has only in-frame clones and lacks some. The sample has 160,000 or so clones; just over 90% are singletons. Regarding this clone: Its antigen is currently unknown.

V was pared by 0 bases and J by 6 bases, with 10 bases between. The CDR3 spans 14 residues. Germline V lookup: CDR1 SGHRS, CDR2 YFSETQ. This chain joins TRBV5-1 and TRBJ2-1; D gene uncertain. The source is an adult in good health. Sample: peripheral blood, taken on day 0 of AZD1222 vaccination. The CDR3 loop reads CASSLGWYSNEQFF. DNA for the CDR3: TGCGCCAGCAGCTTGGGATGGTACAGCAATGAGCAGTTCTTC.